A selection of T cell receptor beta chains follows, all from one sample in a study of post-analysis software for immune sequencing data. Each CDR3 protein gets one entry after TCRdb re-called the PCR reads with MiXCR. The table lists a few hundred thousand distinct CDR3 sequences, under 55% of them singletons, with 9% to 14% in the top ten. The sample taken for sequencing was blood. The receptors here all came from a girl between 5 and 17 years old with multiple sclerosis. Each CDR3 is given with its conserved first and last residue. Fields, in order: D gene, clone size, CDR3 length, V gene, J gene, CDR3 protein, CDR3 DNA. A D gene is named only where the DNA matches it firmly. Clone size is shown for a subset of rows, as once, few, many or a class of expanded clone.

d_gene: NA
abundance: many
len: 14
v_gene: TRBV6-4
j_gene: TRBJ2-3
CDR3aa: CASSVRGSTDTQYF
CDR3nt: TGTGCCAGCAGTGTGCGGGGTAGCACAGATACGCAGTATTTT

d_gene: NA
abundance: few
len: 12
v_gene: TRBV6-4
j_gene: TRBJ1-2
CDR3aa: CASSSQGYGYTF
CDR3nt: TGTGCCAGCAGTTCACAGGGATATGGCTACACCTTC

d_gene: NA
abundance: NA
len: 14
v_gene: TRBV15
j_gene: TRBJ2-5
CDR3aa: CATSRSRREETQYF
CDR3nt: TGTGCCACCAGCAGATCACGCAGGGAGGAGACCCAGTACTTC

d_gene: NA
abundance: NA
len: 13
v_gene: TRBV24-1
j_gene: TRBJ2-1
CDR3aa: CATSDFRGDEQFF
CDR3nt: TGTGCCACCAGTGATTTTCGGGGAGATGAGCAGTTCTTC

d_gene: NA
abundance: NA
len: 13
v_gene: TRBV6-2/TRBV6-3
j_gene: TRBJ1-1
CDR3aa: CASSYGQSLEAFF
CDR3nt: TGTGCCAGCAGTTATGGACAGTCCCTCGAAGCTTTCTTT

d_gene: NA
abundance: NA
len: 13
v_gene: TRBV10-3
j_gene: TRBJ1-6
CDR3aa: CAISPKGNSPLHF
CDR3nt: TGTGCCATCAGTCCGAAGGGGAATTCACCCCTCCACTTT

d_gene: TRBD1
abundance: NA
len: 14
v_gene: TRBV7-3
j_gene: TRBJ1-1
CDR3aa: CASSPGQGNTEAFF
CDR3nt: TGTGCCAGCAGCCCCGGACAGGGGAACACTGAAGCTTTCTTT

d_gene: TRBD2
abundance: NA
len: 15
v_gene: TRBV20-1
j_gene: TRBJ2-5
CDR3aa: CSASWDLAGDNEQYF
CDR3nt: TGCAGTGCTAGCTGGGACCTAGCGGGAGACAATGAGCAGTACTTC

d_gene: NA
abundance: once
len: 17
v_gene: TRBV6-6
j_gene: TRBJ2-1
CDR3aa: CASSSEGGVPRNNEQFF
CDR3nt: TGTGCCAGCAGTTCCGAGGGGGGCGTACCCCGAAACAATGAGCAGTTCTTC

d_gene: TRBD2
abundance: few
len: 15
v_gene: TRBV6-5
j_gene: TRBJ2-1
CDR3aa: CASTQAGGPSNEQFF
CDR3nt: TGTGCCAGCACCCAAGCGGGAGGGCCGAGTAATGAGCAGTTCTTC

d_gene: NA
abundance: few
len: 14
v_gene: TRBV3-1
j_gene: TRBJ2-5
CDR3aa: CASSMGRGDATQYF
CDR3nt: TGTGCCAGCTCTATGGGCAGGGGAGACGCGACCCAGTACTTC

d_gene: TRBD2
abundance: NA
len: 18
v_gene: TRBV6-5
j_gene: TRBJ2-7
CDR3aa: CASSYGGASGRRYYEQYF
CDR3nt: TGTGCCAGCAGTTACGGAGGAGCTAGCGGGAGGAGGTACTACGAGCAGTACTTC

d_gene: NA
abundance: few
len: 14
v_gene: TRBV5-1
j_gene: TRBJ2-3
CDR3aa: CASSLERPADTQYF
CDR3nt: TGCGCCAGCAGCTTGGAAAGGCCCGCAGATACGCAGTATTTT

d_gene: NA
abundance: NA
len: 14
v_gene: TRBV10-2
j_gene: TRBJ2-7
CDR3aa: CASRHQGTGYEQYF
CDR3nt: TGCGCCAGCAGGCATCAGGGGACTGGCTACGAGCAGTACTTC

d_gene: NA
abundance: few
len: 16
v_gene: TRBV7-2
j_gene: TRBJ2-3
CDR3aa: CASSLAGTHGADTQYF
CDR3nt: TGTGCCAGCAGCTTAGCCGGAACTCATGGCGCCGATACGCAGTATTTT

d_gene: TRBD2
abundance: NA
len: 16
v_gene: TRBV5-1
j_gene: TRBJ2-1
CDR3aa: CASSSPLAGGLHEQFF
CDR3nt: TGCGCCAGCAGCTCTCCACTAGCGGGAGGGCTGCACGAGCAGTTCTTC

d_gene: TRBD1
abundance: few
len: 14
v_gene: TRBV10-3
j_gene: TRBJ2-7
CDR3aa: CAISEGNRGYEQYF
CDR3nt: TGTGCCATCAGTGAGGGAAACAGGGGCTACGAGCAGTACTTC

d_gene: NA
abundance: few
len: 15
v_gene: TRBV6-5
j_gene: TRBJ2-7
CDR3aa: CASSSPTQVGREQYF
CDR3nt: TGTGCCAGCAGTTCCCCGACCCAGGTGGGGCGCGAGCAGTACTTC

d_gene: NA
abundance: once
len: 12
v_gene: TRBV3-1
j_gene: TRBJ2-5
CDR3aa: CASSQGPETQYF
CDR3nt: TGTGCCAGCAGCCAAGGGCCCGAGACCCAGTACTTC

d_gene: TRBD2
abundance: NA
len: 14
v_gene: TRBV29-1
j_gene: TRBJ2-7
CDR3aa: CSVAGTSRKEEQYF
CDR3nt: TGCAGCGTTGCCGGGACTAGCAGGAAAGAGGAGCAGTACTTC

d_gene: NA
abundance: NA
len: 13
v_gene: TRBV29-1
j_gene: TRBJ1-1
CDR3aa: CSVGGLMNTEAFF
CDR3nt: TGCAGCGTGGGGGGACTTATGAACACTGAAGCTTTCTTT

d_gene: TRBD1
abundance: NA
len: 18
v_gene: TRBV4-1
j_gene: TRBJ1-6
CDR3aa: CASSQDQYRGHDNSPLHF
CDR3nt: TGCGCCAGCAGCCAAGATCAATACAGGGGGCACGATAATTCACCCCTCCACTTT

d_gene: NA
abundance: many
len: 14
v_gene: TRBV27
j_gene: TRBJ2-3
CDR3aa: CASRRGLATDTQYF
CDR3nt: TGTGCCAGCAGAAGAGGGCTAGCAACAGATACGCAGTATTTT

d_gene: TRBD1
abundance: NA
len: 17
v_gene: TRBV20-1
j_gene: TRBJ1-2
CDR3aa: CSARPRGQGLRPDGYTF
CDR3nt: TGCAGTGCTAGACCCCGGGGACAGGGGTTGAGGCCGGATGGCTACACCTTC

d_gene: NA
abundance: once
len: 17
v_gene: TRBV7-9
j_gene: TRBJ2-3
CDR3aa: CASSPRGRALSTDTQYF
CDR3nt: TGTGCCAGCAGCCCGCGGGGCCGAGCCCTCAGCACAGATACGCAGTATTTT

d_gene: NA
abundance: few
len: 13
v_gene: TRBV5-1
j_gene: TRBJ1-2
CDR3aa: CASSQGSDYGYTF
CDR3nt: TGCGCCAGCAGCCAGGGTTCGGACTATGGCTACACCTTC

d_gene: NA
abundance: once
len: 16
v_gene: TRBV6-2/TRBV6-3
j_gene: TRBJ2-4
CDR3aa: CASSSGGVLAKNIQYF
CDR3nt: TGTGCCAGCAGTTCAGGGGGGGTGCTAGCCAAAAACATTCAGTACTTC

d_gene: TRBD2
abundance: NA
len: 16
v_gene: TRBV20-1
j_gene: TRBJ2-1
CDR3aa: CSASPTELAGSDEQFF
CDR3nt: TGCAGTGCTAGCCCCACCGAACTAGCGGGATCGGATGAGCAGTTCTTC

d_gene: TRBD2
abundance: few
len: 17
v_gene: TRBV15
j_gene: TRBJ2-6
CDR3aa: CATSRLAGDSGANVLTF
CDR3nt: TGTGCCACCAGCAGGCTAGCGGGGGACTCTGGGGCCAACGTCCTGACTTTC

d_gene: NA
abundance: few
len: 12
v_gene: TRBV6-2/TRBV6-3
j_gene: TRBJ2-7
CDR3aa: CASRHLTYEQYF
CDR3nt: TGTGCCAGCAGGCACTTGACTTACGAGCAGTACTTC